Listed here are 23 T cell receptor beta chains from one sample, sequenced in a study of control samples from healthy donors and cancer patients (dated by TCRdb to about 2020). The library was generated by the immunoSEQ multiplex PCR assay. The clones in this table, taken by TCRdb from immuneACCESS, are in-frame only. Not every clone is retained; where verified, under half of the shortfall comes from an unresolved V gene, and the cause of the rest is unknown. The sample has approximately 69,000 clones on record, approximately 89% of them singletons. The ten largest clonotypes hold around 5.5% of the sample. The sequenced sample consisted of PBMCs. The receptor set was obtained from a man between 60 and 75 years old with colorectal cancer.

V and J are TRBV4-3 and TRBJ1-1; perhaps TRBD1 as D (5 bases). Trimming took off 1 base at V and 10 bases at J, with 13 bases between the two ends. CDR1 LGHNA and CDR2 YSLEER come from the germline V gene. CDR3 length: 13 amino acids. The CDR3 coding sequence is TGCGCCAGCAGCCAAGTAATAGGGGAAGGAGCTTTCTTT. It yields the protein CASSQVIGEGAFF.

This sequence joins TRBV3-1 (or the pseudogene TRBV3-2) and TRBJ2-7; 10 bases are a match to TRBD2. This CDR3 contains 17 residues. Per germline, CDR1 LGHDT and CDR2 YNNKEL (reference sequence). J gave up 7 bases and V 0 bases, and 12 bases lay outside the gene matches. Here the CDR3 reads CASSQEASPSGGAEQYF. CDR3 DNA sequence: TGTGCCAGCAGCCAAGAGGCCTCGCCTAGCGGGGGCGCGGAGCAGTACTTC.

This clone came up once. The V gene is TRBV12-5, the J gene TRBJ1-2, with D possibly TRBD1 on 5 matching bases. The V gene lost 0 bases and the J gene lost 8 bases, with 19 bases spanning the gap. Germline CDR1 LGHNT, CDR2 FRNRAP. This CDR3 has 16 amino acids. CDR3 sequence (DNA): TGTGCTAGTGGTTTGGTACAGTGGTCGGGACGCGACGGCTACACCTTC. Translated: CASGLVQWSGRDGYTF.

This clone was recorded once. The chain uses TRBV19 and TRBJ2-2, with a possible D match to TRBD1 (5 bases). CDR3 length: 15 residues. V dropped 6 bases and J dropped 0 bases, with 11 bases sitting between them. Germline V gene sequence: CDR1 LNHDA, CDR2 SQIVND (reference sequence). Written as DNA, the CDR3 is TGTGCCAGTAGGGCCCAAGGGGCGAACACCGGGGAGCTGTTTTTT. It translates to CASRAQGANTGELFF.

This clone was recorded once. This chain joins TRBV30 and TRBJ1-6; D remains unclear. Germline V CDR1 and CDR2: GTSNPN, SVGIG (reference sequence). V lost 0 bases and J 0 bases, leaving 9 bases between the germline ends. This CDR3 has 16 amino acids. The CDR3 sequence is CAWSVRESSYNSPLHF. The CDR3 nucleotides read TGTGCCTGGAGTGTACGAGAGAGCTCCTATAATTCACCCCTCCACTTT.

This chain links TRBV12-3 or TRBV12-4 with TRBJ1-1, with a possible D match to TRBD1 (5 bases). Trimming cost V 2 bases and J 10 bases, with 11 bases left between them. The CDR3 length is 12 residues. CDR3 region: CASSLQGSAAFF. CDR3 DNA sequence: TGTGCCAGCAGTTTACAGGGCTCGGCAGCTTTCTTT.

This rearrangement joins TRBV7-6 to TRBJ2-7, with 13 bases identical to TRBD2. CDR1 is SGHVS, CDR2 FNYEAQ, per germline. The CDR3 covers 17 residues. V shed 5 bases and J 4 bases; nucleotides not matched to a gene: 11. CDR3 coding DNA: TGTGCCAGCAGCATAAGCCTAGGACTAGCGGGGGCTTACGAGCAGTACTTC. This codes for CASSISLGLAGAYEQYF.

This clone was counted once. This chain joins TRBV7-3 and TRBJ2-2; TRBD2 agrees at 7 bases. This CDR3 has 12 residues. Unmatched junction bases numbered 1, after V lost 5 bases and J lost 7 bases. Germline CDR1 and CDR2: SGHTA and FQGTGA. The CDR3 bases are TGTGCCAGCAGCCCGGGGGGCGGGGAGCTGTTTTTT. This translates into CASSPGGGELFF.

This rearrangement joins TRBV5-6 to TRBJ2-1, with 8 bases matching TRBD1. This CDR3 has 16 residues. V was clipped by 3 bases and J by 0 bases; unmatched bases: 5. Germline V gives CDR1 SGHDT, CDR2 YYEEEE. The CDR3 DNA sequence: TGTGCCAGCAGCTATGACAGGGGACGCTCCTACAATGAGCAGTTCTTC. This translates into CASSYDRGRSYNEQFF.

This chain uses TRBV6-5 with TRBJ1-2; 7 bases match TRBD1. The junction had 9 bases not matched to a gene; V was cut back by 6 bases and J by 2 bases. The germline V gene has CDR1 MNHEY and CDR2 SVGAGI. The CDR3 covers 15 residues. Here the CDR3 DNA reads TGTGCCAGCAGGGCTAATCAGGGGGTGAACTATGGCTACACCTTC. It is translated as CASRANQGVNYGYTF.

The rearrangement uses TRBV4-1 and TRBJ2-1; D perhaps matches TRBD1 (5 bases). Germline V gives CDR1 MGHRA, CDR2 YSYEKL. Trimming removed 6 bases at V and 7 bases at J, with 22 bases between. The length of the CDR3 is 16 residues. The CDR3 loop is CASRNFELAGLNEQFF. The CDR3 DNA sequence: TGCGCCAGCAGAAACTTTGAACTGGCAGGGCTGAATGAGCAGTTCTTC.

The rearrangement uses TRBV7-2 and TRBJ2-7; either TRBD1 or TRBD2 may supply D (5 bases each). Between the trimmed V and J ends, which lost 0 bases and 4 bases, there was a span of 13 bases. The length of the CDR3 is 15 residues. Germline values: CDR1 SGHTA, CDR2 FQGNSA. This CDR3 is CASSLAGVKVYEQYF. DNA for the CDR3: TGTGCCAGCAGCTTAGCGGGGGTTAAGGTTTACGAGCAGTACTTC.

The chain uses TRBV27 and TRBJ1-2, with TRBD1 matching over 11 bases. CDR3 length: 15 residues. CDR1 and CDR2 from the germline V gene are MNHEY and SMNVEV (reference sequence). Trimming at V came to 5 bases and at J to 6 bases, leaving 8 bases not matched to a gene. The CDR3 is CASSATGTGGHGYTF. The CDR3 nucleotides read TGTGCCAGCAGTGCCACCGGGACAGGGGGGCATGGCTACACCTTC.

The rearrangement joins TRBV6-5 to TRBJ2-3, with TRBD2 matching 8 bases. J lost 0 bases, V lost 7 bases, and 6 bases had no gene match. Germline CDR1 is MNHEY and CDR2 is SVGAGI. CDR3 length equals 15 residues. The CDR3 DNA reads as TGTGCCAGCAATAAGCGGGGGATGAGCACAGATACGCAGTATTTT. This encodes CASNKRGMSTDTQYF.

The chain carries TRBV7-2 and TRBJ2-2; D is undetermined. The CDR3 has 14 amino acids. Germline V gene sequence: CDR1 SGHTA, CDR2 FQGNSA. V lost 0 bases to trimming and J lost 4 bases, with 6 bases between them. This CDR3 reads CASSLAILTGELFF. CDR3 in DNA: TGTGCCAGCAGCTTAGCGATCCTCACCGGGGAGCTGTTTTTT.

The CDR3 DNA is TGTGCCAGCAGTTCAACTAGCGGGAATACCGGGGAGCTGTTTTTT. It encodes CASSSTSGNTGELFF. This sequence joins TRBV28 and TRBJ2-2; 10 bases agree with TRBD2. CDR1 MDHEN and CDR2 SYDVKM come from the germline V gene. The CDR3 extends over 15 amino acids. Trimming removed 4 bases from V and 5 bases from J; junction bases left unmatched: 4.

The V gene is TRBV27, the J gene TRBJ1-6; D uncertain. This CDR3 has 12 residues. Trimming stripped 2 bases from V and 7 bases from J, with 3 bases between. Germline V lookup: CDR1 MNHEY, CDR2 SMNVEV (reference sequence). This CDR3 is CASSLRNSPLHF. CDR3 bases: TGTGCCAGCAGTTTAAGGAATTCACCCCTCCACTTT.

This clone appeared a single time. The chain has TRBV5-5 and TRBJ1-6; D might be TRBD1 (5 bases). The CDR3 covers 13 residues. Trimming stripped 0 bases from V and 8 bases from J, with 6 bases between. The V gene's germline CDR1 is SGHKS and CDR2 YYEKEE (reference sequence). The CDR3 here is CASSLEGDSPLHF. CDR3 in DNA: TGTGCCAGCAGCTTGGAAGGGGATTCACCCCTCCACTTT.

This chain joins TRBV7-7 and TRBJ2-1; D possibly corresponds to TRBD1 (6 bases). The CDR3 sequence is 16 residues long. The V and J ends lost 6 bases and 4 bases respectively, with 19 bases between them. The V gene's germline CDR1 is SSHAT and CDR2 FNYEAQ (reference sequence). CDR3 coding DNA: TGTGCCAGCAGTCCTATACAGGGACGGGCGTACAATGAGCAGTTCTTC. Translating it yields CASSPIQGRAYNEQFF.

The CDR3 loop reads CASSRTGMNTEAFF. DNA of the CDR3: TGTGCCAGTAGTAGGACAGGCATGAACACTGAAGCTTTCTTT. The chain links TRBV19 to TRBJ1-1, with 7 bases identical to TRBD1. Germline V gives CDR1 LNHDA, CDR2 SQIVND (reference sequence). This CDR3 spans 14 amino acids. V lost 4 bases, J lost 0 bases, and 2 bases stayed unmatched.

The chain employs TRBV7-2 and TRBJ1-3; D unresolved. The germline V gene has CDR1 SGHTA and CDR2 FQGNSA. The CDR3 has 15 residues. With 5 bases removed from V and 0 bases from J, the gap between germline ends came to 11 bases. CDR3 DNA: TGTGCCAGCAGCCCCCAGAAGCACTCTGGAAACACCATATATTTT. Translating it yields CASSPQKHSGNTIYF.

The rearrangement uses TRBV7-2 and TRBJ2-3, with TRBD2 identical over 10 bases. Germline V gene sequence: CDR1 SGHTA, CDR2 FQGNSA. V was clipped by 6 bases and J by 2 bases; unmatched bases: 8. The CDR3 is 16 residues long. The CDR3 reads CASSPSGGAVTDTQYF. The CDR3, as DNA: TGTGCCAGCAGTCCCAGCGGGGGGGCCGTCACAGATACGCAGTATTTT.

This clone was seen once. For the CDR3, the DNA is TGTGCCAGCAGCGGCAGGGTCCTGGGGACCGACACCATATATTTT. This translates into CASSGRVLGTDTIYF. The gene calls are TRBV7-9 and TRBJ1-3; tentatively, D is TRBD1 (5 bases). The germline V gene has CDR1 SEHNR and CDR2 FQNEAQ (reference sequence). V dropped 5 bases and J dropped 8 bases, with 19 bases sitting between them. The CDR3 loop spans 15 amino acids.